This entry is about one TCR beta chain. The entry originates in a study of T cells in Graves' hyperthyroidism and ophthalmopathy. The CDR3 length is 17 residues. The germline V and J ends were trimmed by 2 bases and 0 bases, with 15 bases remaining between them. The germline V gene encodes CDR1 SGHRS and CDR2 YFSETQ. The TCR beta CDR3 regions underwent amplification using RNA transcripts as the source. First-round RT-PCR with HTBI primers amplified the TCR CDR3 region. TCRdb re-analysed the multiplex PCR reads in MiXCR, keeping a single row per CDR3 protein. Here the sample spans 300,000 to 350,000 distinct CDR3 sequences, roughly 20% being singletons. Aged 18 to 65, the patients had hyperthyroidism that was newly diagnosed and had lasted under 2 months. The PBMCs studied were ones that came from roughly 9.1 ml fresh peripheral blood.

The sequencing input was blood. The receptor was derived from a woman in her forties or fifties with Graves' hyperthyroidism. The V and J genes are TRBV5-1 and TRBJ2-1; possible D gene TRBD2, 6 bases. The chain's CDR3 is CASSFLSGASSYNEQFF. The CDR3 DNA reads TGCGCCAGCAGCTTCCTTAGCGGTGCGAGCTCCTACAATGAGCAGTTCTTC.